This T cell receptor (beta chain) was retrieved from a study of control samples from healthy donors and cancer patients (dated by TCRdb to 2020 to 2021). Library preparation employed the immunoSEQ multiplex PCR assay. TCRdb mirrors the immuneACCESS table, restricted to in-frame sequences. Some clones are absent from its copies; in checked studies, under half trace to an unresolved V gene, and the reason for the others is unknown. The sample records about 120,000 clones, about 94% of which are singletons. More than 2% of the sample rests with the top ten. Remarks on this clone: No antigen is known for it. Per-base quality was not reported, and no clone a single base away is much larger than it.

From cysteine to phenylalanine, the CDR3 is 15 amino acids long. The entry retains the CDR3 DNA only, 45 bases that are in frame from base 1. From a lookup of the germline V gene, CDR1 and CDR2 are MNHEY and SVGAGI. The trim is 5 bases for V and 10 bases for J, with a gap of 23 bases between the germline ends. The sample consisted of blood. The sequence derives from a man aged 30-40 years in good health. The sequence is built from TRBV6-5 and TRBJ1-1; the D gene lacks a confident call. The CDR3 region: CASSKRPGLIGVAFF. The DNA sequence is TGTGCCAGCAGTAAACGCCCTGGGCTTATTGGGGTAGCTTTCTTT.